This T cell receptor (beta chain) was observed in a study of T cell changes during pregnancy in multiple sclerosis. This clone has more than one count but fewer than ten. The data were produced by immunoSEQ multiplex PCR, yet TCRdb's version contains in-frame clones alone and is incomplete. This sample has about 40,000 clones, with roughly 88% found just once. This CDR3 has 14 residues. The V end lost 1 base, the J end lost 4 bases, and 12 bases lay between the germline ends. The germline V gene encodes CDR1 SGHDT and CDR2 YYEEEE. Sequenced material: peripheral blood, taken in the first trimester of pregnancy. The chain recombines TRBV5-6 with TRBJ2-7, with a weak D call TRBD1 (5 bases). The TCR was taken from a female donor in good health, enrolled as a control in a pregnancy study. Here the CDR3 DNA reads TGTGCCAGCAGCTTGTCCCAGGGATGGTACGAGCAGTACTTC. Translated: CASSLSQGWYEQYF.